These 26 T cell receptor beta chains were sequenced from one sample in a study of Ad26.COV2.S vaccination and SARS-CoV-2 variants. Treatment noted: roughly 18 received Ad26.COV2.S at low or high dose, single or two shots; about 5 received placebo; per-sample allocation not given. Collection of the samples took place on day 63 after the first injection of vaccine or placebo. Only in-frame clones appear in the TCRdb table, and some are missing; sequencing was by immunoSEQ multiplex PCR. The sample yields about 370,000 clones, approximately 89% seen once. The material was peripheral blood, obtained in a trial of Ad26.COV2.S vaccine versus placebo. The receptors here all came from a person aged 18-65 years who received the Ad26.COV2.S COVID-19 vaccine or a placebo.

The chain carries TRBV18 and TRBJ1-2; D is ambiguous. CDR3 length: 16 residues. The germline V and J ends were trimmed by 1 base and 5 bases, with 17 bases remaining between them. The germline V gene has CDR1 KGHSH and CDR2 LQKENI. This CDR3 reads CASSPQVLTGNYGYTF. CDR3 coding DNA: TGTGCCAGCTCACCACAAGTCCTAACGGGGAATTATGGCTACACCTTC.

V is TRBV9 and J is TRBJ1-1; unclear D gene. V dropped 4 bases and J dropped 1 base, with 8 bases sitting between them. Germline V gene sequence: CDR1 SGDLS, CDR2 YYNGEE. The CDR3 length is 13 residues. The DNA for the CDR3 is TGTGCCAGCAGCCTAGTGGGGAACACTGAAGCTTTCTTT. Protein sequence: CASSLVGNTEAFF.

CDR3: CASRYWDSPYEQYF. CDR3 in DNA: TGTGCCAGCAGGTACTGGGACAGCCCCTACGAGCAGTACTTC. The chain links TRBV13 to TRBJ2-7, with TRBD1 matching over 7 bases. Germline V gene data show CDR1 as PRHDT and CDR2 as FYEKMQ (reference sequence). Germline trimming cut 6 bases from V and 2 bases from J; bases unmatched to any gene: 7. CDR3 size: 14 residues.

The chain couples TRBV15 to TRBJ2-1; 13 nucleotides match TRBD2. V lost 5 bases to trimming and J lost 7 bases; unmatched junction nucleotides: 11. Per the germline V gene, CDR1 is LNHNV and CDR2 is YYDKDF (reference sequence). The CDR3 covers 17 residues. The CDR3 spells CATSSYPGLAGENEQFF. The CDR3 DNA reads as TGTGCCACCAGCTCTTATCCCGGACTAGCGGGAGAGAATGAGCAGTTCTTC.

This sequence joins TRBV28 and TRBJ1-4; possibly TRBD1 for D (6 bases). Per the germline V gene, CDR1 is MDHEN and CDR2 is SYDVKM. With 6 bases removed from V and 10 bases from J, the gap between germline ends came to 18 bases. This CDR3 is 14 amino acids long. The CDR3 sequence: CASSLVPTGSKLFF. The CDR3 DNA reads TGTGCCAGCAGCTTAGTCCCGACAGGCTCAAAACTGTTTTTT.

The chain joins TRBV6-6 to TRBJ1-1; perhaps TRBD1 as D (6 bases). Germline CDR1 and CDR2: MNHNY and SVGAGI (reference sequence). The CDR3 extends over 12 amino acids. V was trimmed by 5 bases and J by 7 bases, leaving 11 bases between them. This CDR3 is CASSRRGIEAFF. The CDR3 DNA follows: TGTGCCAGCAGTCGCAGGGGCATTGAAGCTTTCTTT.

This chain connects TRBV3-1 (or the pseudogene TRBV3-2) to TRBJ1-3; D not certain. Germline CDR1 LGHDT, CDR2 YNNKEL (reference sequence). The CDR3 covers 17 residues. V lost 0 bases, J lost 0 bases, and 12 bases lay in between. CDR3 region: CASSQDHARLSGNTIYF. The CDR3 DNA reads TGTGCCAGCAGCCAAGATCACGCCAGACTCTCTGGAAACACCATATATTTT.

The genes are TRBV7-2 and TRBJ1-5; 9 bases fit TRBD1. The germline V gene encodes CDR1 SGHTA and CDR2 FQGNSA. There are 15 residues in the CDR3. The V gene end was trimmed by 5 bases and the J gene end by 7 bases; junction bases not matched to a gene: 9. This chain's CDR3 is CASSPDRGRGQPQHF. In nucleotides, the CDR3 is TGTGCCAGCAGCCCGGACAGGGGACGGGGACAGCCCCAGCATTTT.

The V gene is TRBV19, the J gene TRBJ1-1; TRBD1 is a possible D gene (6 bases). The V gene's germline CDR1 is LNHDA and CDR2 SQIVND (reference sequence). The CDR3 spans 13 residues. Deletions cut 8 bases from V and 0 bases from J, with 10 bases between. The DNA for the CDR3 is TGTGCCAGTGGGCAGGGGTTGAACACTGAAGCTTTCTTT. This gives the protein CASGQGLNTEAFF.

This chain links TRBV10-2 with TRBJ2-7, with a possible D match to TRBD2 (5 bases). CDR1 and CDR2 from the germline V gene are WSHSY and SAAADI. This CDR3 contains 16 residues. V lost 5 bases to trimming and J lost 2 bases, with 19 bases between them. The CDR3 DNA follows: TGCGCCAGCAGTACCGGGAACCCCCCGGCCCCCTACGAGCAGTACTTC. This translates into CASSTGNPPAPYEQYF.

CDR3 DNA: TGTGCCAGCAGTGACCCAGGGGGCCTGAACACCGGGGAGCTGTTTTTT. Amino acids: CASSDPGGLNTGELFF. The J gene is TRBJ2-2, the V gene TRBV6-1; 8 nucleotides agree with TRBD1. Germline V gene lookup returns CDR1 MNHNS and CDR2 SASEGT. CDR3 length equals 16 residues. J gave up 1 base and V 3 bases, and 4 bases lay outside the gene matches.

The table lists this clone with a count of one. The chain carries TRBV6-6 and TRBJ1-5; D is unresolved. The CDR3 runs to 14 residues. Trimming left V 6 bases short and J 4 bases short, with 13 bases between. CDR1 and CDR2 from the germline V gene are MNHNY and SVGAGI (reference sequence). DNA for the CDR3: TGTGCCAGCAGACCTGGAGGGCAGAATCAGCCCCAGCATTTT. It codes for CASRPGGQNQPQHF.

The genes are TRBV27 and TRBJ2-7; TRBD2 aligns across 9 bases. This CDR3 has 15 amino acids. Germline V gene data show CDR1 as MNHEY and CDR2 as SMNVEV (reference sequence). J lost 1 base, V lost 6 bases, and 7 bases had no gene match. CDR3 bases: TGTGCCAGCAGCAGACGAGCGGGAGGTTCCTACGAGCAGTACTTC. Translation gives CASSRRAGGSYEQYF.

The rearrangement joins TRBV11-2 to TRBJ2-2; no reliable D call. Trimming left V 1 base short and J 6 bases short, with 9 bases between. The V gene's germline CDR1 is SGHAT and CDR2 FQNNGV. The CDR3 is 14 amino acids. The CDR3 bases are TGTGCCAGCAGCTTAGTTTTTAGTTCCGGGGAGCTGTTTTTT. This sequence encodes CASSLVFSSGELFF.

The V gene is TRBV6-6, the J gene TRBJ1-1; D is uncertain. CDR1 is MNHNY and CDR2 is SVGAGI in the germline V gene (reference sequence). The CDR3 totals 15 residues. The V and J ends lost 5 bases and 4 bases respectively, with 17 bases between them. CDR3 sequence: CASSQPGYRRTEAFF. The CDR3 nucleotides read TGTGCCAGCAGTCAACCGGGCTACAGACGCACTGAAGCTTTCTTT.

This clone came up a few times. V is TRBV19 and J is TRBJ2-3; D remains ambiguous. CDR3 length: 13 residues. CDR1 LNHDA and CDR2 SQIVND come from the germline V gene (reference sequence). With 4 bases removed from V and 7 bases from J, the gap between germline ends came to 12 bases. The DNA of the CDR3 is TGTGCCAGTAGTAGAGAATGGTTTCATACGCAGTATTTT. Its protein product is CASSREWFHTQYF.

This clone has more than one count but fewer than ten. The rearrangement uses TRBV28 and TRBJ1-6, with 9 bases that match TRBD1. Germline CDR1 is MDHEN and CDR2 is SYDVKM. After removal of 6 bases from V and 1 base from J, the junction contained 13 bases not matched to a gene. This CDR3 region has 19 residues. In nucleotides, the CDR3 is TGTGCCAGCAGCCCAACAGGGGGCTACCCCCTTTCCTATAATTCACCCCTCCACTTT. Amino acid sequence: CASSPTGGYPLSYNSPLHF.

This chain links TRBV11-2 with TRBJ2-5; D unresolved. Germline V lookup: CDR1 SGHAT, CDR2 FQNNGV. This CDR3 comprises 13 residues. V lost 6 bases and J 0 bases, leaving 8 bases between the germline ends. CDR3 loop: CASSSLDQETQYF. The CDR3 DNA follows: TGTGCCAGCAGTTCCTTAGACCAAGAGACCCAGTACTTC.

This chain joins TRBV5-5 and TRBJ2-1; 7 bases are shared with TRBD2. V gave up 7 bases and J gave up 12 bases; unmatched junction bases: 4. The germline V gene has CDR1 SGHKS and CDR2 YYEKEE (reference sequence). CDR3 length: 10 amino acids. CDR3 DNA: TGTGCCAGCGGGAGCGGGACGCAGTTCTTC. This gives the protein CASGSGTQFF.

The gene calls are TRBV5-4 and TRBJ2-2; tentatively, D is TRBD1 or TRBD2 (7 bases each). The germline CDR1 and CDR2 sequences are SGHNT and YYREEE (reference sequence). The CDR3 covers 16 residues. Trimming shortened V by 3 bases and J by 4 bases, and 16 bases separated the two germline ends. The CDR3 sequence is CASSSVGGGFTGELFF. CDR3 DNA sequence: TGTGCCAGCAGCTCCGTGGGAGGGGGCTTCACCGGGGAGCTGTTTTTT.

On this clone: Compared with germline, one end of the junction differs, possibly owing to a read error. V gene TRBV3-1 (or the pseudogene TRBV3-2) combines with J gene TRBJ2-7, with 8 bases identical to TRBD1. Germline V gene sequence: CDR1 LGHDT, CDR2 YNNKEL (reference sequence). This CDR3 contains 11 residues. CDR3 protein: CASSQADRVNF. As DNA, the CDR3 is TGTGCCAGCAGCCAGGCGGACAGGGTTAACTTC.

This clone has just one count. The chain has TRBV28 and TRBJ2-2; 8 nucleotides match TRBD1. V was pared by 4 bases and J by 2 bases, with 3 bases of the junction left unmatched. The CDR3 spans 15 residues. Germline-derived CDR1 and CDR2 are MDHEN and SYDVKM. As DNA, the CDR3 is TGTGCCAGCAGTTCACAGGGGGGTAACACCGGGGAGCTGTTTTTT. It translates to CASSSQGGNTGELFF.

This chain uses TRBV27 with TRBJ2-5, with D maybe TRBD2 (6 bases). Germline V gene data show CDR1 as MNHEY and CDR2 as SMNVEV (reference sequence). Trimming removed 2 bases at V and 4 bases at J, with 8 bases between. The CDR3 is 13 amino acids. CDR3 sequence: CASSLMGGETQYF. The CDR3, as DNA: TGTGCCAGCAGTTTAATGGGGGGAGAGACCCAGTACTTC.

This sequence joins TRBV2 and TRBJ2-3; tentative D call: TRBD2 (5 bases). There are 15 residues in the CDR3. With 7 bases removed from V and 1 base from J, the gap between germline ends came to 15 bases. CDR1 and CDR2 (germline): SNHLY, FYNNEI. In DNA form, the CDR3 reads TGTGCCAGCAAGAAAACTAGGGTCCGCACAGATACGCAGTATTTT. This gives the protein CASKKTRVRTDTQYF.

This rearrangement joins TRBV4-1 to TRBJ1-1; D uncertain. CDR3 length equals 16 residues. V was shortened by 0 bases and J by 0 bases, with 11 bases between the two germline ends. CDR1 and CDR2 (germline): MGHRA, YSYEKL. The CDR3 reads CASSQDLPVLNTEAFF. In nucleotides, the CDR3 is TGCGCCAGCAGCCAAGATTTACCAGTTCTGAACACTGAAGCTTTCTTT.

This chain uses TRBV30 with TRBJ1-3, with 7 bases fitting TRBD1. Germline values: CDR1 GTSNPN, CDR2 SVGIG (reference sequence). V was clipped by 0 bases and J by 6 bases; unmatched bases: 8. The CDR3 extends over 15 amino acids. CDR3: CAWSVGAGGVNTIYF. In DNA, the CDR3 is TGTGCCTGGAGTGTAGGGGCAGGGGGGGTAAACACCATATATTTT. Using reference TRBV30 and TRBJ1-3 for the parts outside the CDR3, the full variable domain is SQTIHQWPATLVQPVGSPLSLECTVEGTSNPNLYWYRQAAGRGLQLLFYSVGIGQISSEVPQNLSASRPQDRQFILSSKKLLLSDSGFYLCAWSVGAGGVNTIYFGEGSWLTVV.